This T cell receptor beta chain was sequenced during a study of regulatory T cells in long-lasting Graves disease. Through Arm-PCR of CDR3 regions and iRepertoire HTBI primers, TCR beta libraries were built. Authors' methods: Identification of gene segments yielded some 60 TRBV and 14 TRBJ across samples. MiXCR, applied by TCRdb to the multiplex PCR reads, yields one record per CDR3 protein. The V and J calls were not made by the authors but by TCRdb's processing. The data hold around 250,000 distinct CDR3 sequences, with approximately 20% observed a single time. Trimming at V came to 3 bases and at J to 1 base, leaving 2 bases not matched to a gene. The CDR3 loop spans 15 amino acids. Germline CDR1 is ENHRY and CDR2 is SYGVKD. Stated time point: newly diagnosed GD, antithyroid drugs for less than 3 months. From PBMCs, RNA was extracted and then used to make the TCR library. The data also belong to a second study, concerning T cells in Graves' hyperthyroidism and ophthalmopathy.

The receptor was derived from a woman in her twenties or thirties with Graves disease. The sample consisted of peripheral blood mononuclear cells (PBMCs), taken at new diagnosis, from a patient treated with antithyroid drugs. The chain carries TRBV10-3 and TRBJ1-1; 10 bases match TRBD1. CDR3 sequence reads: CAISERTGGNTEAFF. The DNA of the CDR3 is TGTGCCATCAGTGAAAGGACAGGGGGGAACACTGAAGCTTTCTTT.